The clone carrying this TCR beta chain was picked up a small number of times. Preparing the TCRbeta library involved the use of unique molecular identifiers. TCRdb reanalysed the PCR reads using MiXCR and keeps one entry per CDR3 protein. The profile shows 300,000 to 400,000 distinct CDR3 sequences, around 15% of them singletons. The data were obtained in a study of T-cell reconstitution after alpha-beta-depleted transplantation in children. Trimming removed 6 bases from V and 12 bases from J, with 20 bases in between. Per the germline V gene, CDR1 is MNHEY and CDR2 is SVGEGT. This CDR3 has 13 amino acids.

This sequence joins TRBV6-2 or TRBV6-3 and TRBJ1-1; D possibly corresponds to TRBD1 (6 bases). Sequences were derived from PBMCs, mostly from graft donor cells, sampled 360 days after TCRalphabeta/CD19-depleted stem cell transplant. This receptor was obtained from a male patient between 2 and 10 years old who had a stem cell transplant for acute lymphoblastic leukemia, so the T cells may come from the graft donor. The CDR3 DNA is TGTGCCAGCAGCTCATGGGGGGGGCGCGGATCTTTCTTT. It yields the protein CASSSWGGRGSFF.